This is a list of T cell receptor beta chains from one sample in a study of pediatric ulcerative colitis. Some clones are missing from TCRdb's copy, which holds only in-frame ones; the method was immunoSEQ multiplex PCR. This sample has 55,000 to 70,000 clones; 87% occur once, and the top ten carry about 1.5%. Sequenced: blood. The receptors were sampled from a boy younger than 18 who was a control in a study of pediatric ulcerative colitis. Each CDR3 is given with its conserved first and last residue. A D gene is named only where the DNA matches it firmly. Clone size is given for some rows only: seen once, a few or many times, or a class if the clone is expanded.

D: .; V: TRBV29-1; J: TRBJ2-1; size: .; CDR3: CSVDHEQFF; DNA: TGCAGCGTTGACCATGAGCAGTTCTTC
D: .; V: TRBV19; J: TRBJ1-5; size: once; CDR3: CASSLTPRGNQPQHF; DNA: TGTGCCAGTAGTCTCACACCTAGGGGAAATCAGCCCCAGCATTTT
D: TRBD1; V: TRBV4-1; J: TRBJ2-2; size: .; CDR3: CASSRGVGRGPDGELFF; DNA: TGCGCCAGCAGCCGAGGTGTGGGCAGGGGGCCTGACGGGGAGCTGTTTTTT
D: .; V: TRBV6-5; J: TRBJ1-5; size: .; CDR3: CASSYDGNQPQHF; DNA: TGTGCCAGCAGTTACGATGGCAATCAGCCCCAGCATTTT
D: TRBD2; V: TRBV19; J: TRBJ2-1; size: .; CDR3: CASSIDQGGTYNEQFF; DNA: TGTGCCAGTAGTATAGATCAGGGAGGGACCTACAATGAGCAGTTCTTC
D: .; V: TRBV5-1; J: TRBJ1-2; size: .; CDR3: CASSGRQGIASYTF; DNA: TGCGCCAGCAGCGGTCGGCAGGGGATTGCCAGCTACACCTTC
D: .; V: TRBV7-2; J: TRBJ2-1; size: .; CDR3: CASSLRGAGPYNEQFF; DNA: TGTGCCAGCAGCTTACGGGGGGCGGGGCCCTACAATGAGCAGTTCTTC
D: TRBD2; V: TRBV5-8; J: TRBJ2-2; size: once; CDR3: CASSQSGGMTTGELFF; DNA: TGTGCCAGCAGCCAGAGCGGGGGAATGACTACCGGGGAGCTGTTTTTT
D: TRBD1; V: TRBV4-1; J: TRBJ2-7; size: .; CDR3: CASSQGGTGNYEQYF; DNA: TGCGCCAGCAGCCAAGGGGGGACAGGGAACTACGAGCAGTACTTC
D: .; V: TRBV27; J: TRBJ2-7; size: .; CDR3: CASSLHKGLEQYF; DNA: TGTGCCAGCAGTTTACACAAGGGTCTCGAGCAGTACTTC
D: TRBD2; V: TRBV27; J: TRBJ2-1; size: .; CDR3: CASSSLAGYNEQFF; DNA: TGTGCCAGCAGTTCGCTAGCGGGATACAATGAGCAGTTCTTC
D: .; V: TRBV6-6; J: TRBJ1-1; size: .; CDR3: CASNTGVMNTEAFF; DNA: TGTGCCAGCAATACAGGCGTCATGAACACTGAAGCTTTCTTT
D: .; V: TRBV5-8; J: TRBJ2-5; size: .; CDR3: CASSLEGHMYQETQYF; DNA: TGTGCCAGCAGCTTGGAAGGCCACATGTACCAAGAGACCCAGTACTTC
D: .; V: TRBV28; J: TRBJ2-7; size: .; CDR3: CASTPPGGSYEQYF; DNA: TGTGCCAGTACCCCTCCCGGGGGTTCCTACGAGCAGTACTTC
D: .; V: TRBV15; J: TRBJ2-7; size: .; CDR3: CATSSDRSYEQYF; DNA: TGTGCCACCAGCAGTGACAGATCCTACGAGCAGTACTTC
D: TRBD1; V: TRBV4-2; J: TRBJ2-1; size: .; CDR3: CASSPPGQGSYNEQFF; DNA: TGTGCCAGCAGCCCCCCGGGACAGGGCTCCTACAATGAGCAGTTCTTC
D: .; V: TRBV4-3; J: TRBJ2-7; size: .; CDR3: CASSQADRFGSYEQYF; DNA: TGCGCCAGCAGCCAGGCTGACCGATTTGGATCCTACGAGCAGTACTTC
D: .; V: TRBV5-1; J: TRBJ2-3; size: .; CDR3: CASSLSFGGTTDTQYF; DNA: TGCGCCAGCAGCTTGAGCTTCGGCGGTACGACAGATACGCAGTATTTT
D: .; V: TRBV4-1; J: TRBJ2-7; size: .; CDR3: CASSHGGISYEQYF; DNA: TGCGCCAGCAGCCATGGAGGCATCTCCTACGAGCAGTACTTC
D: .; V: TRBV6-5; J: TRBJ2-1; size: .; CDR3: CASSYSGRDEQFF; DNA: TGTGCCAGCAGTTACTCCGGCCGGGATGAGCAGTTCTTC
D: .; V: TRBV7-8; J: TRBJ1-4; size: .; CDR3: CASSSDRSFNEKLFF; DNA: TGTGCCAGCAGCTCAGACAGGAGTTTTAATGAAAAACTGTTTTTT
D: .; V: TRBV5-1; J: TRBJ1-2; size: few; CDR3: CASSQGAVNYGYTF; DNA: TGCGCCAGCAGCCAAGGGGCCGTTAACTATGGCTACACCTTC
D: .; V: TRBV6-5; J: TRBJ2-2; size: .; CDR3: CASSHVSGELFF; DNA: TGTGCCAGCAGCCACGTCTCCGGGGAGCTGTTTTTT
D: .; V: TRBV7-8; J: TRBJ2-5; size: .; CDR3: CASSETRDLKKETQYF; DNA: TGTGCCAGCAGCGAGACCCGTGACTTAAAAAAAGAGACCCAGTACTTC
D: .; V: TRBV9; J: TRBJ2-1; size: .; CDR3: CASSPTQGNEQFF; DNA: TGTGCCAGCAGCCCCACCCAGGGCAATGAGCAGTTCTTC
D: .; V: TRBV5-1; J: TRBJ2-2; size: .; CDR3: CASSKTNTGELFF; DNA: TGCGCCAGCAGCAAGACAAACACCGGGGAGCTGTTTTTT
D: TRBD2; V: TRBV6-4; J: TRBJ2-7; size: .; CDR3: CASSEGLAGPYEQYF; DNA: TGTGCCAGCAGTGAGGGACTAGCGGGACCTTACGAGCAGTACTTC
D: .; V: TRBV4-3; J: TRBJ2-3; size: .; CDR3: CASSQLGFRGTDTQYF; DNA: TGCGCCAGCAGCCAACTTGGGTTCAGGGGCACAGATACGCAGTATTTT